Sequencing of this T cell receptor beta chain was carried out in a study of CD8 T cells in ankylosing spondylitis. This clonotype was counted many times. Germline loops: CDR1 ENHRY, CDR2 SYGVKD. CDR3 length equals 14 residues. The junction had 6 bases not matched to a gene; V was cut back by 6 bases and J by 8 bases. TCRdb re-called the 5' RACE reads with MiXCR, one entry per CDR3 protein. The sample shows some 130,000 distinct CDR3 sequences, roughly an eighth of them seen only once. Sequenced input: blood, either unsorted or a sorted T cell fraction (not recorded which). The sequence came from a female donor with ankylosing spondylitis or in good health (not recorded which). This sequence joins TRBV10-3 and TRBJ1-6; the match to TRBD1 covers 8 bases. The CDR3 DNA sequence: TGTGCCATCAGAGACAGGGGATGGGATTCACCCCTCCACTTT. Translated, it gives CAIRDRGWDSPLHF.